This TCR beta chain was sequenced during a study of shared clonotypes between healthy human individuals. The germline gives CDR1 SGHAT, CDR2 FQNNGV. V was trimmed by 5 bases and J by 2 bases, leaving 12 bases between them. The CDR3 runs 15 residues. Details on this clone: Antigen: not known.

Assay runs were performed at deep level. The method was immunoSEQ multiplex PCR; TCRdb's version includes in-frame clones alone and lacks a portion of them. The table has approximately 100,000 clones, about 72% seen once. Overall study results and limits: Relative to memory subsets, naive subsets generally showed larger estimated richness. Sharing across four donors was seen in 4% to 5.5% of naive CD4 clonotypes.

The rearrangement uses TRBV11-2 and TRBJ2-2; no clear D gene. Sequenced input: memory CD8+ T cells sorted from blood. Subset denoted: CD45RO+ cells pooled with CCR7-negative TemRA cells. The receptor was isolated from a woman in her twenties or thirties in good health. The CDR3 here is CASSQSADNTGELFF. For the CDR3, the DNA is TGTGCCAGCAGCCAATCGGCAGACAACACCGGGGAGCTGTTTTTT.